This entry lists 24 T cell receptor beta chains sequenced from one sample in a study of blood T cell repertoires in COVID-19. Method: immunoSEQ multiplex PCR; TCRdb's copy keeps in-frame clones and lacks some. This sample yields about 310,000 clones, of which around nine tenths are seen a single time; 1% belongs to the top ten. The material sequenced was peripheral blood. These receptors were taken from a man aged 45 to 65 with active or convalescent COVID-19.

A remark on this clone: The junction departs from germline at one end; a sequencing error may be responsible. This chain links TRBV4-2 with TRBJ2-7, with D possibly TRBD2 on 6 matching bases. The CDR3 runs 14 residues. CDR1 and CDR2 from the germline V gene are LGHNA and YNFKEQ. The CDR3 loop reads CASSQKGLGEEQYF. The CDR3 DNA reads as TGTGCCAGCAGCCAAAAGGGCCTTGGGGAGGAGCAATACTTC.

This rearrangement joins TRBV18 to TRBJ2-7; D remains unclear. CDR1 and CDR2 from the germline V gene are KGHSH and LQKENI. V was trimmed by 5 bases and J by 0 bases, leaving 14 bases between them. The CDR3 runs to 15 residues. This chain's CDR3 is CASSSPNQNSYEQYF. CDR3 nucleotides: TGTGCCAGCTCATCCCCCAATCAGAACTCCTACGAGCAGTACTTC.

CDR3 amino acids: CASTQVKVNTEAFF. The CDR3 nucleotides read TGTGCCAGCACCCAGGTTAAAGTGAACACTGAAGCTTTCTTT. This chain joins TRBV2 and TRBJ1-1; D gene ambiguous. Germline V gene data show CDR1 as SNHLY and CDR2 as FYNNEI. CDR3 length equals 14 residues. Trimming took off 7 bases at V and 0 bases at J, with 12 bases between the two ends.

The chain links TRBV2 to TRBJ2-1, with 8 bases fitting TRBD2. From germline, CDR1 is SNHLY and CDR2 FYNNEI. V shed 4 bases, J shed 5 bases, and the junction held 13 bases outside the gene matches. CDR3 size: 17 residues. This CDR3 reads CASSGEKILAGNNEQFF. CDR3 nucleotide sequence: TGTGCCAGCAGTGGAGAAAAAATCCTAGCGGGCAACAATGAGCAGTTCTTC.

This clone was detected many times. The rearrangement uses TRBV30 and TRBJ2-7, with TRBD1 identical over 7 bases. Trimming took 7 bases from V and 0 from J; bases not matched to a gene: 6. The germline CDR1 and CDR2 sequences are GTSNPN and SVGIG (reference sequence). The CDR3 is 13 residues long. This CDR3 reads CASKGQSSYEQYF. The CDR3 DNA reads TGTGCCTCTAAGGGACAGAGCTCCTACGAGCAGTACTTC.

The chain uses TRBV27 and TRBJ1-1, with 7 bases aligning to TRBD1. Losses at the gene ends were 4 bases for V and 7 bases for J; bases not matched to a gene: 9. This CDR3 region has 14 residues. Germline V gene data show CDR1 as MNHEY and CDR2 as SMNVEV (reference sequence). The CDR3 DNA follows: TGTGCCAGCAGTTGGTCAGGGGGTTCCGATGAAGCTTTCTTT. It yields the protein CASSWSGGSDEAFF.

This clone was found once. The chain carries TRBV3-1 (or the pseudogene TRBV3-2) and TRBJ1-2; no clear D gene. The CDR3 contains 14 residues. Trimming removed 3 bases from V and 8 bases from J, with 16 bases in between. CDR1 and CDR2 from the germline V gene are LGHDT and YNNKEL (reference sequence). The CDR3 sequence is CASSQGSSMSGYTF. The DNA of the CDR3 is TGTGCCAGCAGCCAGGGGAGTTCTATGTCGGGCTACACCTTC.

This rearrangement joins TRBV18 to TRBJ1-5; D uncertain. CDR1 and CDR2 (germline): KGHSH, LQKENI. V lost 3 bases to trimming and J lost 4 bases, with 4 bases between them. CDR3 length: 12 amino acids. CDR3 sequence (DNA): TGTGCCAGCTCACCCTCTAATCAGCCCCAGCATTTT. This sequence encodes CASSPSNQPQHF.

The table lists this clone with a count of one. The chain links TRBV2 to TRBJ1-2; a weak D match, TRBD1 (5 bases). V lost 5 bases and J lost 0, with 10 bases in between. This CDR3 has 14 amino acids. Germline assignment: CDR1 SNHLY and CDR2 FYNNEI. The CDR3 region has the DNA TGTGCCAGCAGTAGGAGACAGACTAACTATGGCTACACCTTC. It specifies CASSRRQTNYGYTF.

The rearrangement links TRBV7-3 to TRBJ2-5, with D uncertain. This CDR3 contains 15 residues. Germline loops: CDR1 SGHTA, CDR2 FQGTGA. Between the trimmed V and J ends, which lost 1 base and 2 bases, there was a span of 11 bases. Written as DNA, the CDR3 is TGTGCCAGCAGCTTAAGTGGTACAGAGCAAGAGACCCAGTACTTC. Residues: CASSLSGTEQETQYF.

This chain joins TRBV19 and TRBJ1-1; the match to TRBD1 covers 8 bases. This CDR3 contains 14 residues. The V gene end was trimmed by 1 base and the J gene end by 3 bases; junction bases not matched to a gene: 1. Germline V gene data show CDR1 as LNHDA and CDR2 as SQIVND (reference sequence). The CDR3 bases are TGTGCCAGTAGTATAGCCAGGGGGCACACTGAAGCTTTCTTT. Amino acid sequence: CASSIARGHTEAFF.

The chain carries TRBV5-1 and TRBJ2-3, with a possible D match to TRBD1 (6 bases). CDR1 and CDR2 from the germline V gene are SGHRS and YFSETQ. Trimming removed 5 bases from V and 4 bases from J, with 17 bases in between. CDR3 length equals 15 residues. CDR3 sequence reads: CASRSGTLAADTQYF. The DNA for the CDR3 is TGCGCCAGCAGATCCGGGACATTGGCGGCAGATACGCAGTATTTT.

V and J are TRBV5-4 and TRBJ2-7; 14 bases are shared with TRBD2. Germline V lookup: CDR1 SGHNT, CDR2 YYREEE (reference sequence). This CDR3 has 15 amino acids. The V segment lost 4 bases and the J segment 7 bases; nucleotides outside the gene matches: 7. CDR3 nucleotides: TGTGCCAGCAGCCGCGGACTAGCGGGAGGAGCTGAGCAGTACTTC. This codes for CASSRGLAGGAEQYF.

The chain has TRBV19 and TRBJ2-1; 11 nucleotides match TRBD2. J lost 3 bases, V lost 3 bases, and 4 bases had no gene match. The germline V gene has CDR1 LNHDA and CDR2 SQIVND (reference sequence). CDR3 size: 16 residues. CDR3 nucleotides: TGTGCCAGTAGTATCCTAGCGGGAGGTGTCTACAATGAGCAGTTCTTC. As protein: CASSILAGGVYNEQFF.

The chain links TRBV5-6 to TRBJ1-2; D unresolved. V was pared by 1 base and J by 5 bases, with 6 bases between. The CDR3 is 12 residues long. Germline V gene data show CDR1 as SGHDT and CDR2 as YYEEEE. The CDR3 sequence is CASSLTEYGYTF. CDR3 bases: TGTGCCAGCAGCTTGACGGAGTATGGCTACACCTTC.

This rearrangement joins TRBV3-1 (or the pseudogene TRBV3-2) to TRBJ2-2; 8 bases fit TRBD2. CDR1 is LGHDT and CDR2 is YNNKEL in the germline V gene (reference sequence). V lost 1 base, J lost 5 bases, and 3 bases stayed unmatched. The CDR3 runs 15 residues. CDR3 in DNA: TGTGCCAGCAGCCAAGTAACGGGAGGGACCGGGGAGCTGTTTTTT. This codes for CASSQVTGGTGELFF.

The chain recombines TRBV2 with TRBJ2-7; the match to TRBD2 covers 7 bases. Germline CDR1 SNHLY, CDR2 FYNNEI. V gave up 6 bases and J gave up 5 bases; unmatched junction bases: 4. The CDR3 is made up of 12 amino acids. The CDR3 DNA sequence: TGTGCCAGCAGGCGGGGGTTTAACGAGCAGTACTTC. Protein product: CASRRGFNEQYF.

The rearrangement joins TRBV18 to TRBJ1-2, with TRBD1 matching 7 bases. The CDR3 covers 15 residues. V dropped 2 bases and J dropped 4; count of bases not matched to a gene: 7. Germline V gene sequence: CDR1 KGHSH, CDR2 LQKENI. The CDR3 loop reads CASSPDRGRVYGYTF. CDR3 coding DNA: TGTGCCAGCTCACCAGATAGGGGGCGCGTCTATGGCTACACCTTC.

J is TRBJ2-4 and V is TRBV5-8; no definite D call. The CDR3 is made up of 14 amino acids. V lost 0 bases, J lost 0 bases, and 4 bases lay in between. Germline V lookup: CDR1 SGHTS, CDR2 YDEGEE. CDR3 region: CASSLELAKNIQYF. As DNA, the CDR3 is TGTGCCAGCAGCTTGGAACTAGCCAAAAACATTCAGTACTTC.

The chain has TRBV9 and TRBJ2-2, with D uncertain. CDR1 SGDLS and CDR2 YYNGEE come from the germline V gene. This CDR3 has 16 amino acids. Trimming removed 0 bases at V and 5 bases at J, with 14 bases between. The CDR3 loop is CASSVASSSLTGELFF. CDR3 in DNA: TGTGCCAGCAGCGTAGCTAGTTCCAGCTTAACCGGGGAGCTGTTTTTT.

This clone showed up just a few times. This chain connects TRBV6-1 to TRBJ2-1, with D tentatively TRBD2 (6 bases). Trimming removed 2 bases from V and 4 bases from J, with 18 bases in between. The CDR3 totals 17 residues. The V gene's germline CDR1 is MNHNS and CDR2 SASEGT. This chain's CDR3 is CASSENPTSLSYNEQFF. The CDR3 region has the DNA TGTGCCAGCAGTGAAAACCCGACTAGTTTAAGTTACAATGAGCAGTTCTTC.

V gene TRBV24-1 combines with J gene TRBJ1-1; D remains ambiguous. V lost 3 bases and J lost 10, with 14 bases in between. This CDR3 is 13 amino acids long. Germline CDR1 is KGHDR and CDR2 is SFDVKD. CDR3: CATSDPFRQRAFF. CDR3 coding DNA: TGTGCCACCAGTGATCCCTTTAGGCAGCGAGCTTTCTTT.

The chain has TRBV24-1 and TRBJ2-5; TRBD2 agrees at 7 bases. V gave up 0 bases and J gave up 5 bases; unmatched junction bases: 5. Germline CDR1 reads KGHDR; CDR2 reads SFDVKD. This CDR3 is 15 amino acids long. The CDR3 bases are TGTGCCACCAGTGATTTGACAGAGGGAGGGGAGACCCAGTACTTC. This sequence encodes CATSDLTEGGETQYF.

The table lists this clone with a few counts. The chain is built from TRBV7-9 and TRBJ1-1; D possibly corresponds to TRBD1 (5 bases). CDR3 length: 14 amino acids. Trimming took 5 bases from V and 5 from J, leaving 15 bases between them. Germline V CDR1 and CDR2: SEHNR, FQNEAQ (reference sequence). The CDR3 here is CASSPGTGGTEAFF. DNA for the CDR3: TGTGCCAGCAGCCCGGGGACCGGAGGGACTGAAGCTTTCTTT.